This T cell receptor (beta chain) was recovered during a study of shared clonotypes between healthy human individuals. Libraries were prepared by immunoSEQ multiplex PCR; TCRdb keeps only in-frame clonotypes and omits some of them. The repertoire holds some 2.1 million clones, with just over 90% as singletons. This CDR3 region has 13 residues. Germline values: CDR1 LNHDA, CDR2 SQIVND (reference sequence). V was cut by 7 bases and J by 6 bases, with 15 bases left in between. Naive CD8 cells lacked CD45RO and underwent positive selection for CCR7, leaving out terminally differentiated effector memory CD45RA+ cells. Caucasian adults residing in Nashville, Tennessee made up all the donors.

This chain joins TRBV19 and TRBJ1-1; D perhaps matches TRBD1 (5 bases). Sequenced: naive CD8+ T cells from PBMCs. The origin of this receptor is a man aged 18-30 years in good health. Some clones in this sample may be carry-over from other donors' samples. CDR3 DNA: TGTGCCAGTATGGGGAGAGGGGTCGCTGAAGCTTTCTTT. It encodes CASMGRGVAEAFF. The entire variable domain, with the rest obtained from reference TRBV19 and TRBJ1-1, is as follows: DGGITQSPKYLFRKEGQNVTLSCEQNLNHDAMYWYRQDPGQGLRLIYYSQIVNDFQKGDIAEGYSVSREKKESFPLTVTSAQKNPTAFYLCASMGRGVAEAFFGQGTRLTVV.